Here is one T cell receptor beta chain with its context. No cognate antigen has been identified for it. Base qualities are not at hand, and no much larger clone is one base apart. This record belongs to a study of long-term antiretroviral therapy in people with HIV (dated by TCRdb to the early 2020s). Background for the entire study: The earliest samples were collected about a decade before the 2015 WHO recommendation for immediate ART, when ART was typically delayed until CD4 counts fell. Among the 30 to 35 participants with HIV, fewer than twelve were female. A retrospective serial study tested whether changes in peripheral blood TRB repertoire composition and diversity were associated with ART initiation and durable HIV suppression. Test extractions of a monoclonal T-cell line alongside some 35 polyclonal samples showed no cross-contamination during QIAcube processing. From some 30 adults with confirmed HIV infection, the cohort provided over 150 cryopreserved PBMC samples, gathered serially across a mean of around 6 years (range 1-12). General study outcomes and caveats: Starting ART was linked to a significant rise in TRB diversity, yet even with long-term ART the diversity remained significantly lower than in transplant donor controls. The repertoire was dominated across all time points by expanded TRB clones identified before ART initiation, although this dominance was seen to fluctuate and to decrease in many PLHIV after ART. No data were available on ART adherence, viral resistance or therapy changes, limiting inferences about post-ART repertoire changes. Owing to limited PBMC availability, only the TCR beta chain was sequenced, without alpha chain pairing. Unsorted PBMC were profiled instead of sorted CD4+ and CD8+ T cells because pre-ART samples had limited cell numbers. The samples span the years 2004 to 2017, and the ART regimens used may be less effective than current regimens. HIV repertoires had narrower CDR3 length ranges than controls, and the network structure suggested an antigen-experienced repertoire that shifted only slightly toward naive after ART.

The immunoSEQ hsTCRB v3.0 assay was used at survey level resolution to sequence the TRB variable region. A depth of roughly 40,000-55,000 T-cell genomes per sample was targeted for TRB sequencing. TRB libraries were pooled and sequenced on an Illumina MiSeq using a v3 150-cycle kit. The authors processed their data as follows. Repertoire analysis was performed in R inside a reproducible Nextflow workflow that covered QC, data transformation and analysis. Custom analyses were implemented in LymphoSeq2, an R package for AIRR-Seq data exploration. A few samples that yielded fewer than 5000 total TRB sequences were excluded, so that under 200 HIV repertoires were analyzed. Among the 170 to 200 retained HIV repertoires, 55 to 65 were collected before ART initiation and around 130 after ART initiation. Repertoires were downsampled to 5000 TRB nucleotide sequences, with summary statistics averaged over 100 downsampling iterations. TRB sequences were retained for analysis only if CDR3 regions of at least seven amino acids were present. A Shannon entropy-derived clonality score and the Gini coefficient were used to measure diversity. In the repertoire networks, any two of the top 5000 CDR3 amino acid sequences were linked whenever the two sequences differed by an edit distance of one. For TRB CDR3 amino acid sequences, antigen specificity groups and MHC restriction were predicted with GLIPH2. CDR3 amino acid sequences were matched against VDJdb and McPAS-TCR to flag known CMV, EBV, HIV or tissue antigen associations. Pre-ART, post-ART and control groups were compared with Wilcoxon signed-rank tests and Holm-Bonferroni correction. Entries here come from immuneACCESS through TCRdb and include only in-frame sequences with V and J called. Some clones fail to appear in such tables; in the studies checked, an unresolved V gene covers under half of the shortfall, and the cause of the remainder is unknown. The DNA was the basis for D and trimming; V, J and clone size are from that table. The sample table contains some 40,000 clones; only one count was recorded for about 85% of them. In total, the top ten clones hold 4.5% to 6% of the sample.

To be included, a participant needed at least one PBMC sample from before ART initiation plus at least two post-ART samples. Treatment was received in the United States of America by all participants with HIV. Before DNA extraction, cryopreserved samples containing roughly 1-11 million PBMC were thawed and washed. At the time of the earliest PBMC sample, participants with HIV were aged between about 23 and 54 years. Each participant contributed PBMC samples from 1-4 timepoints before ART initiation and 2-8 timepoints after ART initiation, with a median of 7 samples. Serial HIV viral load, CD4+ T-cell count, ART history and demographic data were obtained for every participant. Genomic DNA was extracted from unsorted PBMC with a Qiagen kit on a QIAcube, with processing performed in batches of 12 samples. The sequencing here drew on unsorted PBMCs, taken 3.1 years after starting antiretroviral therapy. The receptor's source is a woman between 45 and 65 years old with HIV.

The sequenced DNA: TGTGCCAGTAGTCCCCTCCTACCGGGACAACCAGCCAAATCCCCCTTTGGCTACACCTTC. The encoded protein is CASSPLLPGQPAKSPFGYTF. The chain couples TRBV19 to TRBJ1-2, with a tentative D gene TRBD1 over 6 matching bases. CDR1 is given as LNHDA and CDR2 as SQIVND, both from the germline V gene (reference sequence). Taken from cysteine to phenylalanine, the CDR3 has 20 residues. Solely the CDR3 DNA is kept, with 60 bases framed from the first base. The V end loses 5 bases and the J end loses 7 bases, and a stretch of 35 bases separates them.